Presented here are 6 T cell receptor beta chains from one specimen sequenced in a study of human T cells and chemical hapten exposure. TCRdb processed the RACE reads anew with MiXCR; each CDR3 protein has one entry. Of under 150,000 distinct CDR3 sequences in the sample, over 10% were seen once. Regarding time point: patch test 1, 2 weeks after DPC sensitization. Indicated treatment: therapeutic diphenylcyclopropenone sensitization with weekly scalp DPC. This specimen was whole blood, taken in connection with sensitization to the hapten diphenylcyclopropenone (DPC). These receptors were obtained from a woman aged 45-65 years with alopecia areata. Some clones in this sample may be carry-over from other donors' samples.

This clonotype was observed a handful of times. Here the CDR3 reads CASSLSLYLEAKNIQYF. The CDR3 DNA reads TGCGCCAGCAGCTTGTCCCTCTATCTGGAGGCCAAAAACATTCAGTACTTC. The chain joins TRBV5-1 to TRBJ2-4; D is undetermined. Germline CDR1 SGHRS, CDR2 YFSETQ. The CDR3 runs to 17 residues. The ends were cut back, 1 base at V and 1 base at J, with 15 bases in the middle.

The sample holds many counts of this clonotype. V is TRBV12-3 or TRBV12-4 and J is TRBJ1-5, with 7 positions matching TRBD1. This CDR3 comprises 18 residues. The V and J ends lost 5 bases and 3 bases, in that order; junction bases with no gene match: 16. The CDR3 DNA follows: TGTGCCAGCAGTCTCGGACAGGCGCGTCCTCATCCCAATCAGCCCCAGCATTTT. The encoded protein is CASSLGQARPHPNQPQHF.

The J gene is TRBJ1-5, the V gene TRBV19; 10 bases match TRBD1. The length of the CDR3 is 17 residues. V shed 7 bases, J shed 0 bases, and the junction held 9 bases outside the gene matches. Germline V gene lookup returns CDR1 LNHDA and CDR2 SQIVND (reference sequence). CDR3 sequence (DNA): TGTGCCAGTAATACTTGGACAGGGGGTTATAGCAATCAGCCCCAGCATTTT. Amino acid sequence: CASNTWTGGYSNQPQHF.

The V call is TRBV6-1, the J call TRBJ1-5; D is undetermined. This CDR3 region has 15 residues. The V gene's germline CDR1 is MNHNS and CDR2 SASEGT. CDR3 loop: CVTTPGSTGYQPQHF. CDR3 nucleotide sequence: TGTGTCACCACACCGGGATCTACCGGTTATCAGCCCCAGCATTTT.

This clonotype was detected only a few times. The chain combines TRBV28 with TRBJ2-2; 7 bases align to TRBD1. This CDR3 has 16 residues. Germline trimming cut 6 bases from V and 1 base from J; bases unmatched to any gene: 8. In germline, CDR1 is MDHEN, CDR2 SYDVKM. CDR3: CASSSPGQRNTGELFF. Written as DNA, the CDR3 is TGTGCCAGCAGCTCTCCGGGACAGAGGAACACCGGGGAGCTGTTTTTT.

This clonotype was picked up many times. CDR3 sequence (DNA): TGCGCCAGCAGCTTGGAATTTGCCGGCACTGAAGCTTTCTTT. Amino acid sequence: CASSLEFAGTEAFF. The chain is built from TRBV5-1 and TRBJ1-1; D not resolved. This CDR3 comprises 14 residues. Germline CDR1 is SGHRS and CDR2 is YFSETQ. The ends were cut back, 0 bases at V and 4 bases at J, with 10 bases in the middle.